This TCR beta chain derives from a study of CD8 T cells in ankylosing spondylitis. This CDR3 comprises 15 residues. V lost 1 base to trimming and J lost 3 bases; unmatched junction nucleotides: 5. Germline lookup yields CDR1 SGHTA and CDR2 FQGNSA. Study conclusions and caveats: A TCR beta motif of about 8 highly homologous variants seemed to mark ankylosing spondylitis blood. Earlier work had already found some motif variants in reactive arthritis synovial fluid and blood. Disease-associated clonotypes exhibited CD8+ identity and were relatively infrequent in peripheral blood.

Ten or more counts support this clonotype. Antigen: not known. For TCR beta, libraries came from quantitative 5'-RACE with molecular barcodes. Each CDR3 protein gets one entry after TCRdb re-called the 5' RACE reads with MiXCR. The sample shows around 210,000 distinct CDR3 sequences, roughly 8.2% of them seen only once. This receptor was obtained from a female donor with ankylosing spondylitis or in good health (not recorded which). The rearrangement joins TRBV7-2 to TRBJ1-2, with TRBD1 matching 7 bases. The material sequenced was blood, either unsorted or a sorted T cell fraction (not recorded which). CDR3 sequence (DNA): TGTGCCAGCAGCTTAGGGTCAACAGGGGACTATGGCTACACCTTC. It yields the protein CASSLGSTGDYGYTF.